This passage covers 21 T cell receptor beta chains from one sample sequenced in a study of OX40 agonist ivuxolimab in advanced cancers. Profiled with immunoSEQ multiplex PCR; TCRdb holds only in-frame clones, not every one. Here the sample spans approximately 89,000 clones, 85% to 90% being singletons. The sample here was CD4+ or CD8+ T cells sorted from blood, taken in a trial of the OX40 agonist ivuxolimab. These receptors were taken from an adult with an advanced solid tumor such as melanoma, head and neck, liver or kidney cancer.

V and J are TRBV4-2 and TRBJ2-1; 15 nucleotides match TRBD2. The CDR3 runs 15 residues. V trimming: 4 bases; J trimming: 10 bases; junction bases outside the gene matches: 5. The germline V gene encodes CDR1 LGHNA and CDR2 YNFKEQ. The CDR3 sequence is CASSLGLAGGGEQFF. Here the CDR3 DNA reads TGTGCCAGCAGCCTCGGACTAGCGGGAGGGGGGGAGCAGTTCTTC.

The J gene is TRBJ2-3, the V gene TRBV5-1; 11 bases are a match to TRBD2. With 4 bases clipped from V and 4 bases from J, the junction kept 11 bases outside the gene matches. The CDR3 totals 17 residues. The germline gives CDR1 SGHRS, CDR2 YFSETQ. As DNA, the CDR3 is TGCGCCAGCAGCCCGGATTTAGCGGGAGGGGCTTCAGATACGCAGTATTTT. Encoded protein: CASSPDLAGGASDTQYF.

V and J are TRBV15 and TRBJ1-5; D unclear. V was cut by 0 bases and J by 0 bases, with 9 bases left in between. The CDR3 is 16 amino acids. CDR1 is LNHNV and CDR2 is YYDKDF in the germline V gene (reference sequence). This CDR3 is CATSREALHSNQPQHF. CDR3 nucleotides: TGTGCCACCAGCAGAGAGGCACTACATAGCAATCAGCCCCAGCATTTT.

V gene TRBV6-6 combines with J gene TRBJ1-2; D gene unclear. The CDR3 is 15 amino acids. Deletions cut 6 bases from V and 4 bases from J, with 18 bases between. The germline V gene encodes CDR1 MNHNY and CDR2 SVGAGI (reference sequence). The CDR3, as DNA: TGTGCCAGCAGCCCGAACCGGGGAGGGTCCTATGGCTACACCTTC. It translates to CASSPNRGGSYGYTF.

V is TRBV13 and J is TRBJ2-1; 13 nucleotides line up with TRBD2. The CDR3 consists of 15 residues. J was trimmed by 8 bases and V by 3 bases; bases with no gene match: 4. Germline V gene sequence: CDR1 PRHDT, CDR2 FYEKMQ (reference sequence). CDR3 loop: CASSLGLAGRDEQFF. For the CDR3, the DNA is TGTGCCAGCAGCTTGGGACTAGCGGGGAGGGATGAGCAGTTCTTC. The full variable domain, completed using reference TRBV13 and TRBJ2-1, is AAGVIQSPRHLIKEKRETATLKCYPIPRHDTVYWYQQGPGQDPQFLISFYEKMQSDKGSIPDRFSAQQFSDYHSELNMSSLELGDSALYFCASSLGLAGRDEQFFGPGTRLTVL.

The genes are TRBV28 and TRBJ2-7, with D maybe TRBD2 (6 bases). The CDR3 extends over 14 amino acids. V was shortened by 5 bases and J by 3 bases, with 14 bases between the two germline ends. CDR1 and CDR2 (germline): MDHEN, SYDVKM. The CDR3 sequence: CASSPPGTFYEQYF. As DNA, the CDR3 is TGTGCCAGCAGTCCCCCCGGGACTTTCTACGAGCAGTACTTC.

The V call is TRBV27, the J call TRBJ2-2, with 7 positions matching TRBD1. Germline assignment: CDR1 MNHEY and CDR2 SMNVEV (reference sequence). The CDR3 has 14 residues. With 7 bases clipped from V and 3 bases from J, the junction kept 5 bases outside the gene matches. The CDR3 here is CASNPGTDTGELFF. The CDR3 nucleotides read TGTGCCAGCAATCCAGGGACAGACACCGGGGAGCTGTTTTTT.

The J gene is TRBJ1-2, the V gene TRBV19; no definite D call. The CDR3 is made up of 16 amino acids. V was shortened by 1 base and J by 3 bases, with 15 bases between the two germline ends. Germline CDR1 reads LNHDA; CDR2 reads SQIVND (reference sequence). As DNA, the CDR3 is TGTGCCAGTAGTATAGCCGCGACACCCTTCTACTATGGCTACACCTTC. Its translation: CASSIAATPFYYGYTF.

J is TRBJ2-2 and V is TRBV19; a possible D gene is TRBD2 (6 bases). CDR1 and CDR2 from the germline V gene are LNHDA and SQIVND (reference sequence). V lost 9 bases to trimming and J lost 4 bases, with 24 bases between them. This CDR3 has 17 residues. CDR3 bases: TGTGCCAGCAGTGAGCCCCGGGAGCGGTTGAGCACCGGGGAGCTGTTTTTT. Translated, it gives CASSEPRERLSTGELFF.

This sequence joins TRBV7-3 and TRBJ2-7; 10 positions match TRBD1. Germline values: CDR1 SGHTA, CDR2 FQGTGA. The CDR3 covers 14 residues. After removal of 5 bases from V and 7 bases from J, the junction contained 8 bases not matched to a gene. CDR3 sequence (DNA): TGTGCCAGCAGCGCGGACAGGGGGGCCCGGGAGCAGTACTTC. It codes for CASSADRGAREQYF.

This chain joins TRBV19 and TRBJ1-5; D remains unclear. CDR1 and CDR2 (germline): LNHDA, SQIVND (reference sequence). The V end was cut by 6 bases, the J end by 2 bases, with 11 bases between. The CDR3 consists of 14 residues. DNA for the CDR3: TGTGCCAGTAGGGCCGCGAGGGGCAATCAGCCCCAGCATTTT. This gives the protein CASRAARGNQPQHF.

The V call is TRBV4-3, the J call TRBJ1-2; 8 bases map to TRBD1. Unmatched junction bases numbered 5, after V lost 6 bases and J lost 8 bases. The CDR3 has 12 residues. Looked up from germline, CDR1 is LGHNA and CDR2 is YSLEER. Written as DNA, the CDR3 is TGCGCCAGCAGTTCAGGGGGCTTCGGCTACACCTTC. It specifies CASSSGGFGYTF.

The rearrangement joins TRBV5-1 to TRBJ2-5, with unresolved D. Germline CDR1 and CDR2: SGHRS and YFSETQ. CDR3 length equals 12 residues. V lost 3 bases and J 1 base, leaving 4 bases between the germline ends. CDR3 nucleotides: TGCGCCAGCAGCTCCGGCCAAGAGACCCAGTACTTC. Translated, it gives CASSSGQETQYF. Combining the CDR3 with reference TRBV5-1 and TRBJ2-5 gives the whole variable domain KAGVTQTPRYLIKTRGQQVTLSCSPISGHRSVSWYQQTPGQGLQFLFEYFSETQRNKGNFPGRFSGRQFSNSRSEMNVSTLELGDSALYLCASSSGQETQYFGPGTRLLVL.

This clone was recorded only once. This chain connects TRBV30 to TRBJ1-2; D perhaps matches TRBD1 (5 bases). The V gene lost 0 bases and the J gene lost 4 bases, with 15 bases spanning the gap. This CDR3 contains 15 residues. The V gene's germline CDR1 is GTSNPN and CDR2 SVGIG (reference sequence). The DNA for the CDR3 is TGTGCCTGGAGTGTACTGGGGGGGTTACGCTATGGCTACACCTTC. Amino acids: CAWSVLGGLRYGYTF.

The rearrangement joins TRBV5-5 to TRBJ2-1; TRBD1 matches at 9 bases. V shed 4 bases and J 8 bases; nucleotides not matched to a gene: 10. CDR3 size: 15 residues. The V gene's germline CDR1 is SGHKS and CDR2 YYEKEE (reference sequence). In DNA, the CDR3 is TGTGCCAGCAGCCCCGGACAGGGGAGGTCATATGAGCAGTTCTTC. Its translation: CASSPGQGRSYEQFF.

The gene calls are TRBV28 and TRBJ2-1; 12 positions match TRBD2. With 8 bases clipped from V and 5 bases from J, the junction kept 7 bases outside the gene matches. CDR3 length: 15 residues. Looked up from germline, CDR1 is MDHEN and CDR2 is SYDVKM. For the CDR3, the DNA is TGTGCCAGCCCCTCTAGCGGGAGGGACAACAATGAGCAGTTCTTC. This encodes CASPSSGRDNNEQFF.

The count of this clone is one. The chain has TRBV14 and TRBJ2-7, with D unresolved. Germline lookup yields CDR1 SGHDN and CDR2 FVKESK. This CDR3 is built from 12 residues. V lost 2 bases and J 3 bases, leaving 5 bases between the germline ends. The CDR3 DNA reads as TGTGCCAGCAGCCAAAACTTCTACGAGCAGTACTTC. It translates to CASSQNFYEQYF.

The chain employs TRBV4-1 and TRBJ2-7, with D unresolved. The length of the CDR3 is 13 residues. V lost 0 bases and J 9 bases, leaving 12 bases between the germline ends. Germline values: CDR1 MGHRA, CDR2 YSYEKL. CDR3 in amino acids: CASSQDIESAQYF. The CDR3 DNA is TGCGCCAGCAGCCAAGATATTGAGAGCGCGCAGTACTTC.

The DNA for the CDR3 is TGTGCCAGCAGCTTTACTAGCGGGGGTTCCTACGAGCAGTACTTC. This codes for CASSFTSGGSYEQYF. The chain carries TRBV7-2 and TRBJ2-7; 11 nucleotides align to TRBD2. V gave up 3 bases and J gave up 1 base; unmatched junction bases: 2. The CDR3 totals 15 residues. Germline lookup yields CDR1 SGHTA and CDR2 FQGNSA.

This chain joins TRBV5-4 and TRBJ2-1; the D is unclear. The V gene lost 0 bases and the J gene lost 0 bases, with 7 bases spanning the gap. This CDR3 spans 15 amino acids. The germline V gene has CDR1 SGHNT and CDR2 YYREEE (reference sequence). The CDR3 region is CASSLAANSYNEQFF. The CDR3 DNA reads as TGTGCCAGCAGCTTGGCGGCCAACTCCTACAATGAGCAGTTCTTC.

Points on this clone: A read error may produce the germline difference seen at one junction end. The chain employs TRBV2 and TRBJ2-1; maybe TRBD1 (6 bases). The CDR3 has 12 amino acids. CDR1 and CDR2 (germline): SNHLY, FYNNEI. The CDR3 nucleotides read TGTGCCAGCGGTGACAGGAACAATGAGCAGTTCTTC. It codes for CASGDRNNEQFF.